These 14 T cell receptor beta chains came from one sample sequenced in a study of regulatory T cells in long-lasting Graves disease. CDR3 regions were amplified by Arm-PCR using iRepertoire HTBI primers to build TCR beta libraries. TCRdb re-called the multiplex PCR reads through MiXCR, storing one row per CDR3 protein. In the table there are 580,000 or so distinct CDR3 sequences, 15% to 20% of which are singletons. Sample time point: newly diagnosed GD, antithyroid drugs for less than 3 months. Generation of the TCR library employed RNA extracted from PBMCs. These same data were also listed under a study on T cells in Graves' hyperthyroidism and ophthalmopathy.

The sequenced sample was peripheral blood mononuclear cells (PBMCs), obtained at new diagnosis, from a patient treated with antithyroid drugs. All receptors derive from a man aged 18 to 29 with Graves disease.

Many counts were recorded for this clonotype. The chain is built from TRBV9 and TRBJ2-7; a weak D match, TRBD2 (5 bases). Trimming stripped 0 bases from V and 5 bases from J, with 12 bases between. Germline CDR1 reads SGDLS; CDR2 reads YYNGEE. This CDR3 spans 14 amino acids. For the CDR3, the DNA is TGTGCCAGCAGCGTAGACGGTAGCGATAACGAGCAGTACTTC. Translated, it gives CASSVDGSDNEQYF.

This chain links TRBV13 with TRBJ2-7; 7 bases line up with TRBD1. Unmatched junction bases numbered 8, after V lost 7 bases and J lost 2 bases. Germline values: CDR1 PRHDT, CDR2 FYEKMQ (reference sequence). This CDR3 is built from 14 residues. Here the CDR3 DNA reads TGTGCCAGCACGGACCGGGACAGCCCCTACGAGCAGTACTTC. Amino acid sequence: CASTDRDSPYEQYF.

This clonotype was seen a few times. The rearrangement joins TRBV13 to TRBJ1-1; TRBD1 matches 8 bases. There are 14 residues in the CDR3. J gave up 6 bases and V 5 bases, and 8 bases lay outside the gene matches. Germline V CDR1 and CDR2: PRHDT, FYEKMQ (reference sequence). The CDR3 nucleotides read TGTGCCAGCAGCAAAGGACAGGGTAATGCTGAAGCTTTCTTT. Protein sequence: CASSKGQGNAEAFF.

This clonotype was counted many times. The chain links TRBV11-2 to TRBJ2-7; D gene unclear. V lost 5 bases and J lost 0, with 2 bases in between. The CDR3 is made up of 11 amino acids. Germline V gives CDR1 SGHAT, CDR2 FQNNGV. As DNA, the CDR3 is TGTGCCAGCAGCGCCTCCTACGAGCAGTACTTC. Amino acid sequence: CASSASYEQYF.

This clonotype was counted ten times or more. The chain couples TRBV4-1 to TRBJ2-7; tentatively, D is TRBD2 (6 bases). V lost 5 bases and J lost 4, with 24 bases in between. The CDR3 is 17 amino acids. CDR1 and CDR2 (germline): MGHRA, YSYEKL. CDR3 region: CASSGGRGAGWPYEQYF. The CDR3 DNA is TGCGCCAGCAGCGGGGGGAGAGGGGCGGGATGGCCATACGAGCAGTACTTC.

This clonotype has at least ten counts. The genes are TRBV28 and TRBJ2-1, with 9 bases lining up with TRBD2. V lost 7 bases, J lost 7 bases, and 5 bases stayed unmatched. Germline V CDR1 and CDR2: MDHEN, SYDVKM. The CDR3 is made up of 13 amino acids. The CDR3 protein is CASNSAGGNEQFF. The CDR3 bases are TGTGCCAGCAATTCCGCGGGAGGGAATGAGCAGTTCTTC.

This clonotype was detected ten times or more. The V call is TRBV20-1, the J call TRBJ1-1; D is uncertain. CDR1 is DFQATT, CDR2 SNEGSKA, per germline (reference sequence). The V end was cut by 3 bases, the J end by 3 bases, with 5 bases between. The CDR3 is made up of 11 amino acids. The DNA for the CDR3 is TGCAGTGCTAGTCCTTACACTGAAGCTTTCTTT. It translates to CSASPYTEAFF.

The J gene is TRBJ2-1, the V gene TRBV5-1; tentatively, D is TRBD1 or TRBD2 (5 bases each). The J call is uncertain, as TRBJ2-5 better fits the DNA end. Germline loops: CDR1 SGHRS, CDR2 YFSETQ. CDR3 size: 16 residues. In DNA, the CDR3 is TGCGCCAGCAGCACTGGGCAGGCTAGAGGGGTTCAGACCCAGTACTTC. Translation: CASSTGQARGVQTQYF.

This clonotype came up many times. The chain has TRBV11-2 and TRBJ2-7; D is ambiguous. The CDR3 is 16 residues long. Germline V gene data show CDR1 as SGHAT and CDR2 as FQNNGV. V lost 5 bases to trimming and J lost 6 bases, with 23 bases between them. The CDR3 DNA reads TGTGCCAGCAGCCCTACCCTCTGGCGGAGACGACCCGAGCAGTACTTC. Protein: CASSPTLWRRRPEQYF.

The chain uses TRBV7-9 and TRBJ1-3, with D hard to call. The CDR3 is made up of 11 amino acids. V was clipped by 10 bases and J by 4 bases, with 8 bases between them. Germline V gene data show CDR1 as SEHNR and CDR2 as FQNEAQ (reference sequence). For the CDR3, the DNA is TGTGCCATCCGGACGGGAAACACCATATATTTT. Protein product: CAIRTGNTIYF.

The rearrangement links TRBV28 to TRBJ1-4; 8 nucleotides line up with TRBD1. V lost 7 bases and J lost 11; bases outside the gene matches: 9. The CDR3 covers 13 residues. Germline V gene sequence: CDR1 MDHEN, CDR2 SYDVKM. The DNA of the CDR3 is TGTGCCAGCACAGGGGGCATGGGTTGGAAACTGTTTTTT. Translated: CASTGGMGWKLFF.

This clonotype was found many times. CDR3 coding DNA: TGTGCCAGCAGACCAAGGGACTTCAATGAGCAGTTCTTC. Protein product: CASRPRDFNEQFF. The chain has TRBV2 and TRBJ2-1, with D maybe TRBD2 (6 bases). This CDR3 is 13 amino acids long. Trimming left V 6 bases short and J 6 bases short, with 12 bases between. Germline CDR1 reads SNHLY; CDR2 reads FYNNEI.

In its sample, this clonotype was seen many times. V gene TRBV7-9 combines with J gene TRBJ2-1, with 8 nucleotides matching TRBD1. Germline values: CDR1 SEHNR, CDR2 FQNEAQ (reference sequence). CDR3 length: 14 amino acids. The ends lost 5 bases at V and 11 bases at J; junction bases unmatched: 11. CDR3 protein: CASSLNRDRNQQFF. The CDR3, as DNA: TGTGCCAGCAGCCTGAACCGGGACAGGAATCAGCAGTTCTTC.

This clonotype has at least ten counts. The chain employs TRBV2 and TRBJ1-1, with D maybe TRBD1 (5 bases). This CDR3 comprises 15 residues. V lost 0 bases to trimming and J lost 5 bases, with 13 bases between them. CDR1 and CDR2 from the germline V gene are SNHLY and FYNNEI. CDR3 nucleotide sequence: TGTGCCAGCAGTGAAGCGTGGGGGTGGGGTACTGAAGCTTTCTTT. Its protein is CASSEAWGWGTEAFF.